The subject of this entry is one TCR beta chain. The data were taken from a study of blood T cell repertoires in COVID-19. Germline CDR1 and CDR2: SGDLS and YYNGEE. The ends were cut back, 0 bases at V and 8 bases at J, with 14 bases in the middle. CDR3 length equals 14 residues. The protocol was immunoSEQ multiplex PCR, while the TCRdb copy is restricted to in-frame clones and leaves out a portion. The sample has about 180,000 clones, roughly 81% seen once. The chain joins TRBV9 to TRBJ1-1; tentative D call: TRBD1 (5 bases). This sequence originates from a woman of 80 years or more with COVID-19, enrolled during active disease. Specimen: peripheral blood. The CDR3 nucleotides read TGTGCCAGCAGCGTAGCCCCTGGAGGGACCGAAGCTTTCTTT. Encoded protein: CASSVAPGGTEAFF.